The next 21 T cell receptor beta chains were all read from a single sample in a study of tumor and adjacent non-tumor tissue in lung cancer. The template was RNA from unsorted bulk tissue. This non-tumor lung sample came from over 3 cm beyond the tumor edge. A modified ARM-PCR protocol with three rounds of nested PCR amplified TCRbeta. TCRdb ran MiXCR on the multiplex PCR reads and lists one entry per CDR3 protein. The sample records about 50,000 distinct CDR3 sequences, 74% being singletons. Sequencing was done on a sample of distant non-tumor lung tissue. Source of these receptors: a woman between 55 and 75 years old with non-small cell lung cancer.

As for this clonotype: At one end the junction does not follow the germline gene, possibly because of a read error. The CDR3 nucleotides are TGTGCCAGCAGTCCCCTAGAACAGGTATCCACCTGGGAGCTGCCTTTT. Translation: CASSPLEQVSTWELPF. This sequence joins TRBV6-1 and TRBJ2-2; D may match TRBD1 or TRBD2 (5 bases each). The CDR3 is 16 residues long. Germline CDR1 and CDR2: MNHNS and SASEGT.

With regard to this clonotype: Relative to the germline gene, one junction end is altered; a read error may explain this. This chain links TRBV4-2 with TRBJ2-3; no definite D call. The germline CDR1 and CDR2 sequences are LGHNA and YNFKEQ. There are 14 residues in the CDR3. The CDR3 protein is CASSQEARSYTHYF. Here the CDR3 DNA reads TGTGCCAGCAGCCAAGAAGCGCGATCTTATACGCATTATTTT.

This clonotype was found once. A read error may explain this, as a much larger clone is one base away. The rearrangement joins TRBV20-1 to TRBJ2-3, with TRBD2 as a possible D gene (6 bases). The CDR3 is 13 amino acids. The germline V gene has CDR1 DFQATT and CDR2 SNEGSKA (reference sequence). As DNA, the CDR3 is TGCAGTGCTACGGGGAGGAGCGCAGATATGCAGTATTTT. Protein sequence: CSATGRSADMQYF.

Regarding this clonotype: One end of the junction does not line up with germline, which may come from a read error. The rearrangement joins TRBV5-1 to TRBJ2-1; TRBD1 is a possible D gene (6 bases). The CDR3 contains 15 residues. Germline assignment: CDR1 SGHRS and CDR2 YFSETQ. The CDR3 spells CVSSLGAQGDNEQFF. The CDR3 coding sequence is TGCGTCAGCAGCTTGGGGGCGCAGGGAGACAATGAGCAGTTTTTC. The whole variable domain, filled in from reference TRBV5-1 and TRBJ2-1, reads KAGVTQTPRYLIKTRGQQVTLSCSPISGHRSVSWYQQTPGQGLQFLFEYFSETQRNKGNFPGRFSGRQFSNSRSEMNVSTLELGDSALYLCVSSLGAQGDNEQFFGPGTRLTVL.

Comments on this clonotype: Mismatch with germline at one junction end may stem from a read error. The V gene is TRBV29-1, the J gene TRBJ2-3; D is perhaps TRBD1 (6 bases). The CDR3 runs to 14 residues. CDR1 is SQVTM and CDR2 is ANQGSEA in the germline V gene. The CDR3, as DNA: TGCAGCGTTCCCGGGACAAGGGACACAGGTACGCAGTATTTT. Its protein product is CSVPGTRDTGTQYF.

About this clonotype itself: Because the CDR3 is missing its conserved closing phenylalanine or tryptophan, this is likely a read error. This chain links TRBV6-5 with TRBJ2-1; 8 bases fit TRBD2. This CDR3 has 18 residues. Germline-derived CDR1 and CDR2 are MNHEY and SVGAGI. V was clipped by 4 bases and J by 5 bases; unmatched bases: 16. The DNA of the CDR3 is TGTGCCAGCAGTTGCGCACCCCCGGGACTAGGGACACACAATGAGCAGTTCTCC. Encoded protein: CASSCAPPGLGTHNEQFS.

Details on this clonotype: A much more abundant neighbour one base away suggests this may be a read error. The chain recombines TRBV24-1 with TRBJ2-6; 9 nucleotides agree with TRBD2. V lost 2 bases, J lost 2 bases, and 3 bases stayed unmatched. The germline V gene has CDR1 KGHDR and CDR2 SFDVKD. The CDR3 contains 17 residues. The CDR3 is CATSDSSGMAGANVLTF. CDR3 in DNA: TGTGCCACCAGTGATTCTAGCGGGATGGCTGGGGCCAACGTCCTGACTTTC.

For this clonotype: A read error is likely, as this CDR3 ends without the conserved phenylalanine or tryptophan. The V and J genes are TRBV28 and TRBJ1-1, with a possible D match to TRBD1 (5 bases). The CDR3 sequence is 18 residues long. Trimming cost V 5 bases and J 0 bases, with 22 bases left between them. In germline, CDR1 is MDHEN, CDR2 SYDVKM. CDR3 DNA: TGTGCCAGCAGTATCGGGGCTCCCTATCCTGTTTTGAACACTGAAGCTTTCTCT. It codes for CASSIGAPYPVLNTEAFS.

About this clonotype itself: The junction and the germline gene differ at one end; a read error may be behind it. The chain combines TRBV12-3 or TRBV12-4 with TRBJ2-5, with unresolved D. The CDR3 contains 14 residues. The CDR3 loop reads CANSLGKGMETQYF. CDR3 DNA sequence: TGTGCCAACAGTTTAGGGAAGGGTATGGAGACCCAGTACTTC.

The V and J genes are TRBV6-2 or TRBV6-3 and TRBJ2-7; tentatively, D is TRBD1 or TRBD2 (5 bases each). Trimming removed 6 bases at V and 12 bases at J, with 24 bases between. Germline CDR1 reads MNHEY; CDR2 reads SVGEGT. The CDR3 extends over 14 amino acids. CDR3 DNA sequence: TGTGCCAGCAGCAGAGGACGGGGACCTTACGTGCGGTACTTC. This encodes CASSRGRGPYVRYF.

J is TRBJ2-5 and V is TRBV15; either TRBD1 or TRBD2 may supply D (5 bases each). With 5 bases removed from V and 4 bases from J, the gap between germline ends came to 17 bases. Germline CDR1 and CDR2: LNHNV and YYDKDF (reference sequence). CDR3 size: 15 residues. CDR3 sequence: CATSPDPGTGETQYF. The CDR3 nucleotides are TGTGCCACCAGCCCGGACCCTGGGACGGGAGAGACCCAGTACTTC. Supplemented by reference TRBV15 and TRBJ2-5, the full variable domain reads DAMVIQNPRYQVTQFGKPVTLSCSQTLNHNVMYWYQQKSSQAPKLLFHYYDKDFNNEADTPDNFQSRRPNTSFCFLDIRSPGLGDTAMYLCATSPDPGTGETQYFGPGTRLLVL.

This clonotype occurred once. The J gene is TRBJ2-5, the V gene TRBV4-1, with D perhaps TRBD2 (6 bases). The V and J ends lost 10 bases and 5 bases respectively, with 26 bases between them. Germline V gene data show CDR1 as MGHRA and CDR2 as YSYEKL. This CDR3 contains 16 residues. CDR3 sequence (DNA): TGCGCCATCAACCAAGATTCGGGAGTAGCCCTGGAGACCCAGTACTTC. Translating gives CAINQDSGVALETQYF.

Note on this clonotype: The conserved closing phenylalanine or tryptophan is absent in this CDR3, likely reflecting a read error. The CDR3 DNA reads TGTGCCAGCAGTTACACCCAACAGAGGGCCGAGACCGGGGAGCTGTTTTAT. Protein: CASSYTQQRAETGELFY. The gene calls are TRBV6-2 or TRBV6-3 and TRBJ2-2, with D perhaps matching TRBD2 (5 bases). Germline loops: CDR1 MNHEY, CDR2 SVGEGT. The germline V and J ends were trimmed by 2 bases and 5 bases, with 18 bases remaining between them. There are 17 residues in the CDR3.

As concerns this clonotype: One end of the junction is discordant with germline, which a read error may explain. V usage is TRBV12-3 or TRBV12-4 and J usage is TRBJ2-6, with D perhaps matching TRBD2 (5 bases). CDR3 size: 17 residues. CDR3 DNA: TGTGCCAGCAGTTTTTATTCCGGGGTCGCTGTGGCCAACGTCCTTACTTTC. It is translated as CASSFYSGVAVANVLTF.

Notes on this clonotype: The conserved closing phenylalanine or tryptophan is absent in this CDR3, likely reflecting a read error. The chain employs TRBV20-1 and TRBJ2-7; 7 bases are a match to TRBD2. Unmatched junction bases numbered 2, after V lost 5 bases and J lost 4 bases. Germline CDR1 reads DFQATT; CDR2 reads SNEGSKA (reference sequence). The CDR3 loop spans 11 amino acids. The CDR3 bases are TGCAGTGCTCAGCGGGATTACGAGCAGTACTCC. Protein product: CSAQRDYEQYS.

The chain is built from TRBV29-1 and TRBJ2-3, with 7 positions matching TRBD2. Germline CDR1 is SQVTM and CDR2 is ANQGSEA. CDR3 length: 15 residues. CDR3 bases: TGCACCGTCAAAGGGGCGGGGGTAATTTCAGATACGCAGTATTTT. Protein: CTVKGAGVISDTQYF.

A few counts support this clonotype. The J gene is TRBJ1-5, the V gene TRBV20-1, with TRBD1 identical over 7 bases. The ends lost 5 bases at V and 4 bases at J; junction bases unmatched: 5. Germline CDR1 is DFQATT and CDR2 is SNEGSKA (reference sequence). This CDR3 has 13 residues. The CDR3 DNA is TGCAGTGCTTGGGACAGCAATAATCAGCCCCAGCATTTT. It translates to CSAWDSNNQPQHF.

This clonotype was observed a single time. One end of the junction does not line up with germline, which may come from a read error. The chain links TRBV6-6 to TRBJ1-1, with unresolved D. Germline V gives CDR1 MNHNY, CDR2 SVGAGI (reference sequence). This CDR3 spans 13 amino acids. The CDR3 loop reads CASSIEVSTEVFF. CDR3 sequence (DNA): TGTGCCAGCAGTATCGAAGTGAGCACTGAAGTTTTCTTT.

The sample holds many counts of this clonotype. This chain uses TRBV7-8 with TRBJ2-7; the match to TRBD2 covers 9 bases. The CDR3 loop spans 16 amino acids. In germline, CDR1 is SGHVS, CDR2 FQNEAQ. V shed 1 base and J 5 bases; nucleotides not matched to a gene: 9. This CDR3 reads CASSLGVAGVSHEQYF. The CDR3, as DNA: TGTGCCAGCAGCTTAGGGGTAGCGGGAGTAAGTCACGAGCAGTACTTC.

This chain connects TRBV11-2 to TRBJ2-1, with a possible D match to TRBD1 (5 bases). Trimming removed 7 bases at V and 6 bases at J, with 22 bases between. In germline, CDR1 is SGHAT, CDR2 FQNNGV. The CDR3 has 16 residues. CDR3 bases: TGTGCCAGCAACACCCAGAAGGGGCTAGAGCGCAATGAGCAGTTCTTC. Translation gives CASNTQKGLERNEQFF.

This clonotype has only one observation. The V gene is TRBV29-1, the J gene TRBJ1-1, with D hard to call. The CDR3 is made up of 14 amino acids. V lost 5 bases and J 6 bases, leaving 19 bases between the germline ends. CDR1 SQVTM and CDR2 ANQGSEA come from the germline V gene. CDR3 in amino acids: CSVSSGMGMSEAFF. DNA of the CDR3: TGCAGCGTTTCCTCCGGGATGGGGATGTCTGAAGCTTTCTTT.